This passage covers 30 T cell receptor beta chains from one sample sequenced in a study of T cells in narcolepsy. Libraries were prepared by immunoSEQ multiplex PCR; TCRdb keeps only in-frame clonotypes and omits some of them. This sample yields tens of thousands of clones, of which roughly 80% are seen a single time; roughly 1.3% belongs to the top ten. The sequenced material came from CD45RA- memory CD4+ T cells from PBMCs. The source of these receptors is a human donor with narcolepsy.

This clone is a singleton in its sample. The CDR3 region is CASSPRQAEAFF. For the CDR3, the DNA is TGTGCCAGCTCACCAAGGCAGGCTGAAGCTTTCTTT. J is TRBJ1-1 and V is TRBV18; D call uncertain. In germline, CDR1 is KGHSH, CDR2 LQKENI. The ends were cut back, 2 bases at V and 6 bases at J, with 7 bases in the middle. The CDR3 contains 12 residues.

The chain has TRBV6-1 and TRBJ1-5; no clear D. The germline gives CDR1 MNHNS, CDR2 SASEGT. V gave up 8 bases and J gave up 3 bases, with 14 bases separating them. CDR3 length equals 14 residues. The CDR3 DNA sequence: TGTGCCAGCTGGTCGCGGGGTTCCAATCAGCCCCAGCATTTT. Translating gives CASWSRGSNQPQHF.

The chain is built from TRBV7-9 and TRBJ2-7, with D maybe TRBD1 (7 bases). Trimming shortened V by 7 bases and J by 3 bases, and 13 bases separated the two germline ends. The CDR3 is 13 amino acids. The germline CDR1 and CDR2 sequences are SEHNR and FQNEAQ (reference sequence). Here the CDR3 DNA reads TGTGCCAGCACCGCGGGACAGTACTACGAGCAGTACGTC. Amino acids: CASTAGQYYEQYV.

CDR3 amino acids: CASSPGGPNTEAFF. DNA of the CDR3: TGTGCCAGCAGCCCCGGAGGCCCGAACACTGAAGCTTTCTTT. This chain links TRBV5-4 with TRBJ1-1; D unresolved. CDR1 SGHNT and CDR2 YYREEE come from the germline V gene (reference sequence). The CDR3 has 14 residues. V dropped 4 bases and J dropped 1 base, with 11 bases sitting between them.

This chain connects TRBV20-1 to TRBJ2-5; D gene unclear. The CDR3 is 11 residues long. Germline-derived CDR1 and CDR2 are DFQATT and SNEGSKA (reference sequence). Between the trimmed V and J ends, which lost 3 bases and 2 bases, there was a span of 4 bases. The CDR3 sequence is CSASRQETQYF. In nucleotides, the CDR3 is TGCAGTGCTAGCAGGCAAGAGACCCAGTACTTC.

This clone was seen a few times. This CDR3 is CASSFRGGRQETQYF. Here the CDR3 DNA reads TGTGCCAGCAGCTTCCGCGGGGGCCGCCAAGAGACCCAGTACTTC. V usage is TRBV5-6 and J usage is TRBJ2-5, with D perhaps matching TRBD2 (7 bases). The V end lost 2 bases, the J end lost 1 base, and 12 bases lay between the germline ends. CDR3 size: 15 residues. Germline V lookup: CDR1 SGHDT, CDR2 YYEEEE.

The rearrangement links TRBV14 to TRBJ1-3, with D maybe TRBD1 (5 bases). Germline CDR1 is SGHDN and CDR2 is FVKESK. This CDR3 has 15 amino acids. V lost 3 bases, J lost 0 bases, and 9 bases lay in between. The CDR3 DNA follows: TGTGCCAGCAGCCAGGGACGGGCCTCTGGAAACACCATATATTTT. As protein: CASSQGRASGNTIYF.

The rearrangement links TRBV4-2 to TRBJ1-1; D not certain. Per the germline V gene, CDR1 is LGHNA and CDR2 is YNFKEQ. This CDR3 comprises 16 residues. The V end lost 0 bases, the J end lost 1 base, and 12 bases lay between the germline ends. This CDR3 reads CASSQDLRAQNTEAFF. The CDR3 bases are TGTGCCAGCAGCCAAGATCTTAGGGCGCAGAACACTGAAGCTTTCTTT.

This rearrangement joins TRBV6-1 to TRBJ1-1; possible D gene TRBD1, 5 bases. Trimming removed 6 bases at V and 4 bases at J, with 18 bases between. This CDR3 region has 15 residues. CDR1 MNHNS and CDR2 SASEGT come from the germline V gene. The CDR3 spells CASSPGGSGTTEAFF. CDR3 bases: TGTGCCAGCAGCCCGGGAGGGTCGGGGACCACTGAAGCTTTCTTT.

In DNA, the CDR3 is TGTGCCAGCAGCTTAAGAGGGGGGACAGGGCTCCTGAACACTGAAGCTTTCTTT. Translating it yields CASSLRGGTGLLNTEAFF. The chain is built from TRBV7-3 and TRBJ1-1; 9 positions agree with TRBD1. CDR1 is SGHTA, CDR2 FQGTGA, per germline. With V trimmed by 1 base and J by 0 bases, 9 bases remained unmatched. CDR3 length equals 18 residues.

This chain connects TRBV29-1 to TRBJ1-2; D remains unclear. Trimming took 4 bases from V and 0 from J, leaving 15 bases between them. The CDR3 runs to 15 residues. Germline V CDR1 and CDR2: SQVTM, ANQGSEA. CDR3 sequence: CSVAPGSGPNYGYTF. The CDR3 nucleotides are TGCAGCGTTGCCCCCGGGAGCGGACCTAACTATGGCTACACCTTC. The full variable domain, in which reference TRBV29-1 and TRBJ1-2 provide the parts outside the CDR3, is SAVISQKPSRDICQRGTSLTIQCQVDSQVTMMFWYRQQPGQSLTLIATANQGSEATYESGFVIDKFPISRPNLTFSTLTVSNMSPEDSSIYLCSVAPGSGPNYGYTFGSGTRLTVV.

The rearrangement links TRBV4-2 to TRBJ1-3; D unclear. This CDR3 is built from 13 residues. The germline V gene has CDR1 LGHNA and CDR2 YNFKEQ. V was trimmed by 0 bases and J by 4 bases, leaving 4 bases between them. The CDR3 DNA reads TGTGCCAGCAGCCAAGAGGGGGGAAACACCATATATTTT. It specifies CASSQEGGNTIYF.

The gene calls are TRBV30 and TRBJ2-3; no reliable D call. The CDR3 is 11 amino acids. Germline assignment: CDR1 GTSNPN and CDR2 SVGIG (reference sequence). V was clipped by 8 bases and J by 0 bases, with 6 bases between them. CDR3 protein: CALGSTDTQYF. CDR3 nucleotide sequence: TGTGCCCTCGGAAGCACAGATACGCAGTATTTT.

V usage is TRBV28 and J usage is TRBJ2-7; D gene uncertain. Between the trimmed V and J ends, which lost 5 bases and 0 bases, there was a span of 17 bases. Germline V lookup: CDR1 MDHEN, CDR2 SYDVKM. The length of the CDR3 is 16 residues. The chain's CDR3 is CASSLSENSISYEQYF. In DNA form, the CDR3 reads TGTGCCAGCAGTCTTTCCGAGAATTCTATCTCCTACGAGCAGTACTTC.

The chain has TRBV30 and TRBJ1-5; maybe TRBD1 (5 bases). Germline CDR1 reads GTSNPN; CDR2 reads SVGIG (reference sequence). V was cut by 2 bases and J by 2 bases, with 10 bases left in between. The CDR3 runs 14 residues. The CDR3 nucleotides read TGTGCCTGGAGTTACGGGGGAGGCAATCAGCCCCAGCATTTT. It specifies CAWSYGGGNQPQHF.

The chain employs TRBV30 and TRBJ1-1, with no clear D. The CDR3 totals 15 residues. The germline V gene encodes CDR1 GTSNPN and CDR2 SVGIG (reference sequence). Trimming shortened V by 0 bases and J by 1 base, and 12 bases separated the two germline ends. This chain's CDR3 is CAWSVWGTANTEAFF. In DNA, the CDR3 is TGTGCCTGGAGTGTATGGGGTACGGCGAACACTGAAGCTTTCTTT.

J is TRBJ2-1 and V is TRBV5-8; no firm D call. V lost 5 bases to trimming and J lost 10 bases, with 7 bases between them. The germline CDR1 and CDR2 sequences are SGHTS and YDEGEE. CDR3 size: 10 residues. CDR3 nucleotide sequence: TGTGCCAGCAGTAAGAGGGAGCAGTTCTTC. It translates to CASSKREQFF.

The chain uses TRBV5-1 and TRBJ1-5, with 7 positions matching TRBD1. Germline trimming cut 5 bases from V and 0 bases from J; bases unmatched to any gene: 5. The length of the CDR3 is 15 residues. Germline loops: CDR1 SGHRS, CDR2 YFSETQ. The CDR3 DNA reads TGCGCCAGCAGTCGTACAGGGGATAGCAATCAGCCCCAGCATTTT. Protein: CASSRTGDSNQPQHF.

This clone has a single count. V is TRBV19 and J is TRBJ1-2, with a tentative D call TRBD1 (5 bases). The length of the CDR3 is 13 residues. Germline-derived CDR1 and CDR2 are LNHDA and SQIVND (reference sequence). V was cut by 5 bases and J by 7 bases, with 14 bases left in between. The CDR3 loop is CASSPQGRVGYTF. The CDR3 DNA reads as TGTGCCAGTAGTCCTCAGGGAAGGGTTGGCTACACCTTC. Using reference TRBV19 and TRBJ1-2 for the parts outside the CDR3, the full variable domain is DGGITQSPKYLFRKEGQNVTLSCEQNLNHDAMYWYRQDPGQGLRLIYYSQIVNDFQKGDIAEGYSVSREKKESFPLTVTSAQKNPTAFYLCASSPQGRVGYTFGSGTRLTVV.

V is TRBV19 and J is TRBJ2-1; 7 nucleotides align to TRBD2. Germline assignment: CDR1 LNHDA and CDR2 SQIVND (reference sequence). The CDR3 loop spans 15 amino acids. The V and J ends lost 6 bases and 6 bases, in that order; junction bases with no gene match: 11. The CDR3 DNA reads as TGTGCCAGTAGGACGAAGGAGGGCGGGGGCAATGAGCAGTTCTTC. This sequence encodes CASRTKEGGGNEQFF.

The DNA of the CDR3 is TGTGCCAGCAGTGAACTGGGGTCTTATGGCTACACCTTC. Encoded protein: CASSELGSYGYTF. The chain joins TRBV2 to TRBJ1-2, with no clear D. The CDR3 spans 13 residues. In germline, CDR1 is SNHLY, CDR2 FYNNEI. V lost 2 bases to trimming and J lost 5 bases, with 9 bases between them.

The V gene is TRBV7-2, the J gene TRBJ2-5; the D is unclear. The CDR3 is 15 residues long. V lost 5 bases and J 4 bases, leaving 17 bases between the germline ends. Germline CDR1 is SGHTA and CDR2 is FQGNSA. Here the CDR3 reads CASSKNRVGGETQYF. The CDR3 DNA is TGTGCCAGCAGCAAAAATCGGGTTGGCGGAGAGACCCAGTACTTC.

The chain has TRBV19 and TRBJ1-5, with 7 bases that match TRBD1. This CDR3 has 14 residues. Looked up from germline, CDR1 is LNHDA and CDR2 is SQIVND (reference sequence). V trimming: 5 bases; J trimming: 3 bases; junction bases outside the gene matches: 4. CDR3 loop: CASSAGTANQPQHF. For the CDR3, the DNA is TGTGCCAGTAGTGCCGGGACAGCCAATCAGCCCCAGCATTTT.

The chain combines TRBV5-1 with TRBJ1-1, with a possible D match to TRBD1 (6 bases). The CDR3 runs 15 residues. Germline V CDR1 and CDR2: SGHRS, YFSETQ. Between the trimmed V and J ends, which lost 7 bases and 4 bases, there was a span of 20 bases. DNA of the CDR3: TGCGCCAGCTCAGCACAGGGAGTGGAGTTCACTGAAGCTTTCTTT. Translated: CASSAQGVEFTEAFF.

The chain couples TRBV18 to TRBJ2-5; TRBD1 aligns across 10 bases. Germline V gene lookup returns CDR1 KGHSH and CDR2 LQKENI. The CDR3 totals 17 residues. V was pared by 3 bases and J by 5 bases, with 12 bases of the junction left unmatched. CDR3 sequence (DNA): TGTGCCAGCTCACCGGCGCGGACAGGGGGATTCGAGGAGACCCAGTACTTC. Protein: CASSPARTGGFEETQYF.

This chain links TRBV18 with TRBJ2-3, with no clear D. Looked up from germline, CDR1 is KGHSH and CDR2 is LQKENI. The CDR3 loop spans 12 amino acids. The V end lost 4 bases, the J end lost 4 bases, and 6 bases lay between the germline ends. The CDR3 protein is CASSRGPDTQYF. CDR3 sequence (DNA): TGTGCCAGCTCACGAGGACCAGATACGCAGTATTTT. The full variable domain, its missing parts supplied by reference TRBV18 and TRBJ2-3, is NAGVMQNPRHLVRRRGQEARLRCSPMKGHSHVYWYRQLPEEGLKFMVYLQKENIIDESGMPKERFSAEFPKEGPSILRIQQVVRGDSAAYFCASSRGPDTQYFGPGTRLTVL.

The V call is TRBV11-3, the J call TRBJ2-1, with 7 bases lining up with TRBD1. The CDR3 is 14 amino acids. V was clipped by 5 bases and J by 3 bases; unmatched bases: 4. CDR1 and CDR2 from the germline V gene are SGHNT and YENEEA. The CDR3 DNA reads as TGTGCCAGCAGCAAGGGGGCCCACTACAATGAGCAGTTCTTC. This translates into CASSKGAHYNEQFF.

The V gene is TRBV5-4, the J gene TRBJ2-1; 7 bases match TRBD1. CDR1 is SGHNT and CDR2 is YYREEE in the germline V gene (reference sequence). The ends lost 5 bases at V and 1 base at J; junction bases unmatched: 9. The length of the CDR3 is 16 residues. CDR3 amino acids: CASSFRTGGSYNEQFF. The CDR3 coding sequence is TGTGCCAGCAGTTTTCGGACAGGCGGGTCCTACAATGAGCAGTTCTTC.

The genes are TRBV4-2 and TRBJ1-2, with no clear D. The CDR3 contains 13 residues. Germline lookup yields CDR1 LGHNA and CDR2 YNFKEQ. V lost 1 base and J lost 8, with 11 bases in between. DNA for the CDR3: TGTGCCAGCAGCCAAGGGGCAGGTCCCGGCTACACCTTC. Encoded protein: CASSQGAGPGYTF.

V is TRBV11-2 and J is TRBJ2-1; D is ambiguous. Germline lookup yields CDR1 SGHAT and CDR2 FQNNGV. The V end lost 7 bases, the J end lost 7 bases, and 20 bases lay between the germline ends. This CDR3 comprises 15 residues. CDR3: CASKVNSGVENEQFF. CDR3 DNA sequence: TGTGCCAGCAAGGTTAACTCGGGTGTCGAGAATGAGCAGTTCTTC.